This TCR beta chain was profiled in a study of cytomegalovirus exposure and HLA in healthy donors. General study findings and limits: What a later analysis reportedly showed was that an Asian-associated ancestry cluster had fewer N-insertions than the approximately 700-donor mean. Rare TCR sequences predominated, though certain public TCRs were found in many donors. Association of a missense DCLRE1C variant with TCR beta V- and J-gene trimming was reported in a later analysis. It was reported that TCR beta sequences correctly inferred the HLA-A and HLA-B alleles for most subjects.

On this clone itself: The antigen remains unidentified.

Both 60 Vbeta primers and 13 Jbeta primers went into the PCR. The method was immunoSEQ multiplex PCR; TCRdb's version includes in-frame clones alone and lacks a portion of them. This table lists roughly 100,000 clones. The CDR3 loop spans 15 amino acids. CDR1 is SGHAT and CDR2 is FQNNGV in the germline V gene. Trimming took off 5 bases at V and 2 bases at J, with 16 bases between the two ends. This rearrangement joins TRBV11-2 to TRBJ2-7; possibly TRBD1 for D (5 bases). This receptor was taken from a woman aged 25 to 39 in good health and CMV-seronegative. The specimen was PBMCs. The CDR3 sequence is CASSQSIGQPYEQYF. The DNA for the CDR3 is TGTGCCAGCAGCCAATCTATCGGACAACCCTACGAGCAGTACTTC.